The 10 T cell receptor beta chains in this list originate from one sample, sequenced in a study of cytomegalovirus exposure and HLA in healthy donors. PCR primers comprised 60 Vbeta and 13 Jbeta primers. TCRdb's copy holds only in-frame clones and misses some; the assay was immunoSEQ multiplex PCR. The sample lists roughly 120,000 clones, approximately 80% seen once, with roughly 3% in the top ten. The sample comprised PBMCs. Source of these receptors: a male donor in good health and CMV-seronegative.

On this clone itself: Sequence at one end of the junction differs from germline and may be a read error. The rearrangement joins TRBV7-9 to TRBJ2-5, with 8 bases identical to TRBD1. The CDR3 is 14 amino acids. Germline V gene lookup returns CDR1 SEHNR and CDR2 FQNEAQ (reference sequence). The CDR3 reads CSSSFDRGTETQYF. The DNA for the CDR3 is TGTTCCAGCAGCTTCGACAGGGGTACAGAGACCCAGTACTTC.

The rearrangement links TRBV5-4 to TRBJ1-1; D possibly corresponds to TRBD1 (6 bases). The CDR3 runs 13 residues. In germline, CDR1 is SGHNT, CDR2 YYREEE (reference sequence). Deletions cut 0 bases from V and 10 bases from J, with 13 bases between. The CDR3 sequence is CASSLVGGLGAFF. The CDR3 DNA sequence: TGTGCCAGCAGCTTGGTAGGGGGATTAGGAGCTTTCTTT.

This clone was counted between two and nine times. The V call is TRBV10-3, the J call TRBJ1-1; a weak D match, TRBD1 (6 bases). CDR1 is ENHRY, CDR2 SYGVKD, per germline. Trimming took 6 bases from V and 1 from J, leaving 12 bases between them. The CDR3 has 14 residues. In DNA form, the CDR3 reads TGTGCCATCAGAGGGACAAGCTCGAACACTGAAGCTTTCTTT. Translation gives CAIRGTSSNTEAFF.

The gene calls are TRBV9 and TRBJ2-3; 8 bases are shared with TRBD1. CDR3 length equals 16 residues. Germline CDR1 reads SGDLS; CDR2 reads YYNGEE. The V gene end was trimmed by 0 bases and the J gene end by 9 bases; junction bases not matched to a gene: 12. DNA for the CDR3: TGTGCCAGCAGCGTAGGGCAGGGGGCGAGGGTCGACACGCAGTATTTT. Encoded protein: CASSVGQGARVDTQYF.

This chain uses TRBV5-6 with TRBJ2-7; maybe TRBD2 (7 bases). This CDR3 is 16 amino acids long. The V end lost 2 bases, the J end lost 3 bases, and 18 bases lay between the germline ends. The germline V gene encodes CDR1 SGHDT and CDR2 YYEEEE. The CDR3 here is CASSFPKEGGHYEQYF. CDR3 nucleotide sequence: TGTGCCAGCAGCTTCCCAAAGGAGGGGGGGCACTACGAGCAGTACTTC. Using reference TRBV5-6 and TRBJ2-7 for the parts outside the CDR3, the full variable domain is DAGVTQSPTHLIKTRGQQVTLRCSPKSGHDTVSWYQQALGQGPQFIFQYYEEEERQRGNFPDRFSGHQFPNYSSELNVNALLLGDSALYLCASSFPKEGGHYEQYFGPGTRLTVT.

As DNA, the CDR3 is TGTGCTAGTGGTTTGGTACAGGGGAACACCGGGGAGCTGTTTTTT. Encoded protein: CASGLVQGNTGELFF. The chain carries TRBV12-5 and TRBJ2-2; D perhaps matches TRBD1 (6 bases). Trimming stripped 0 bases from V and 1 base from J, with 6 bases between. Germline V lookup: CDR1 LGHNT, CDR2 FRNRAP. The CDR3 has 15 residues.

The V gene is TRBV2, the J gene TRBJ1-1; no definite D call. Germline values: CDR1 SNHLY, CDR2 FYNNEI. Trimming removed 5 bases from V and 2 bases from J, with 12 bases in between. The CDR3 is 14 residues long. As DNA, the CDR3 is TGTGCCAGCAGTAGTTTGTCCGGTAACACTGAAGCTTTCTTT. Its translation is CASSSLSGNTEAFF.

This chain uses TRBV7-3 with TRBJ2-7; 10 bases map to TRBD1. CDR1 is SGHTA and CDR2 is FQGTGA in the germline V gene. J was trimmed by 6 bases and V by 1 base; bases with no gene match: 0. The CDR3 extends over 13 amino acids. This CDR3 is CASSLRDRGEQYF. In DNA, the CDR3 is TGTGCCAGCAGCTTAAGGGACAGGGGCGAGCAGTACTTC.

This sequence joins TRBV9 and TRBJ2-7, with 8 bases fitting TRBD1. The germline CDR1 and CDR2 sequences are SGDLS and YYNGEE. The V gene end was trimmed by 0 bases and the J gene end by 5 bases; junction bases not matched to a gene: 4. This CDR3 contains 14 residues. The CDR3 reads CASSVAGGIDEQYF. The CDR3 nucleotides read TGTGCCAGCAGCGTAGCAGGGGGCATCGACGAGCAGTACTTC. Together with reference TRBV9 and TRBJ2-7, the CDR3 gives the full variable domain: DSGVTQTPKHLITATGQRVTLRCSPRSGDLSVYWYQQSLDQGLQFLIQYYNGEERAKGNILERFSAQQFPDLHSELNLSSLELGDSALYFCASSVAGGIDEQYFGPGTRLTVT.

This chain connects TRBV19 to TRBJ2-1; 8 nucleotides match TRBD2. CDR1 is LNHDA, CDR2 SQIVND, per germline (reference sequence). J was trimmed by 2 bases and V by 3 bases; bases with no gene match: 6. The CDR3 has 16 amino acids. This chain's CDR3 is CASSILGGVTYNEQFF. CDR3 bases: TGTGCCAGTAGTATCCTCGGGGGGGTTACCTACAATGAGCAGTTCTTC.